The T cell receptor (beta chain) described here comes from a study of blood T cell repertoires in COVID-19. Study at large: Samples representing acute and convalescent COVID-19 were sourced from the United States, Italy and Spain.

V shed 5 bases and J 6 bases; nucleotides not matched to a gene: 11. The CDR3 totals 16 residues. Germline V lookup: CDR1 SGHDN, CDR2 FVKESK. This clone has just a few counts. Per the study methods: Reference gene primer amplification in the assay estimated nucleated cell counts. Here immunoSEQ multiplex PCR was the method, and the copy in TCRdb shows in-frame clones only, minus some. V and J calls and clone size are those listed in that table; D and trimming were worked out from the DNA. The profile covers about 360,000 clones, with approximately 86% appearing a single time and about 3% taken by the ten largest.

The V gene is TRBV14, the J gene TRBJ2-2; 8 nucleotides align to TRBD1. Sequencing was carried out using peripheral blood. This receptor was taken from a human donor in a cohort sampled during active COVID-19. CDR3 DNA: TGTGCCAGCAGCGTTAACAGGGGGAACTTGGCCGGGGAGCTGTTTTTT. Its protein is CASSVNRGNLAGELFF.